This T cell receptor beta chain derives from a study of shared clonotypes between healthy human individuals (dated by TCRdb to about 2020). Background on the whole study: Two women and a few men aged 18 to 49 years were included in the cohort. For each donor, CD4 naive and CD4 memory were each run on three plates, CD8 naive on two plates, and CD8 memory on one plate. To estimate repertoire size and how much clonotype sharing occurs between individuals, the study deeply sequenced the blood TCR repertoires of several healthy adults. To increase sequencing depth and limit assay-specific biases, different laboratories used diverse techniques to prepare libraries and sequence TCR repertoires. Leukapheresis yielded between about 0.8 and 9.5 billion PBMCs per donor.

V lost 6 bases and J lost 10 bases, and the count of bases not matched to a germline gene is 16. Its CDR3 holds 18 amino acids, cysteine through phenylalanine. Just CDR3 DNA is preserved here, 54 bases in frame from base 1. CDR1 is given as MRHNA and CDR2 as SNTAGT, both from the germline V gene. In the case of this clone: This clone's antigen is unknown. Base qualities are not at hand, and no much larger clone is one base apart.

Beyond this particular receptor, the publication reports: About 5% of naive CD4, 3.5% of naive CD8, roughly 2.4% of memory CD4, and around 0.42% of memory CD8 clonotypes were shared across a few donors. The small number of donors limited the genetic and exposure-history diversity represented. Incomplete sequencing was indicated by rarefaction of sorted-subset datasets, despite the large sequencing depth. Compared with non-shared clonotypes, clonotypes shared by all four sorted-subset donors had higher generation probabilities. Sampling was restricted to blood, and TCR repertoires in tissue are likely to differ from TCR repertoires in blood. Estimated clonotype richness was generally larger for naive than for memory subsets. Pairwise subsampling led to the expectation that sequencing depth would affect the degree of clonotype sharing among donors.

Using the deep immunoSEQ assay, multiplex PCR amplified TCR CDR3 regions from genomic DNA. Extracted genomic DNA from each cell subset was distributed evenly across all wells of several immunoSEQ 96-well plates, and each plate was treated as a replicate. Each replicate PCR for sorted subsets received around 0.2 ug genomic DNA, equal to tens of thousands of T cell genomes. The purified libraries were quantified using a Qubit 3.0 fluorometer, sized with a Bioanalyzer 2100, and then quantified again using the KAPA Library Quantification kit. Every immunoSEQ 96-well plate was sequenced on a separate single-read 150-cycle Illumina NextSeq 550 flow cell. Under the source paper's analysis protocol: The immunoSEQ output contained only junctional sequences without quality scores, so filtering could not match that applied to full-length reads. Sequences were annotated with PyIR, a Python wrapper for IgBLAST v1.9, and V/J genes and CDR3 were assigned using IMGT germline references. Reads were filtered out if the reads had weak V/J assignments (E-value above 1e-6), no CDR3, stop codons, out-of-frame junctions, or ambiguous translated residues. A V3J clonotype was defined by an identical inferred V gene, J gene, and CDR3 amino acid sequence. Percentage overlap between repertoires was calculated by dividing the number of shared unique clonotypes by the size of the smaller repertoire. Three approaches were used to assess repertoire richness: RTK rarefaction, the Chao1 estimator, and Recon v2.1 estimates of unobserved clonotypes. For all TCRbeta clonotypes obtained by the gDNA method from a handful of donors, generation probabilities were computed with OLGA. TCRdb obtained this table from immuneACCESS and retained in-frame rearrangements with V and J assigned. These tables miss some clones; where compared with another copy, unresolved V genes account for less than half of the shortfall, and the remainder is unexplained. From that table come the V and J calls and clone size; the DNA was used to work out D and trimming. This sample is represented by 950,000 to 1,300,000 clones; approximately 68% of them were singletons. The ten largest clones take up about 1.5% of the sample.

The donors were healthy, HIV-negative adults with no recently reported acute infections or vaccinations. All donors were Caucasian adults living in Nashville, Tennessee, USA. CD4+ T cells were enriched by magnetic negative selection; naive cells were then positively selected on CD45RA, and the negative fraction formed the memory subset. Blood was collected by leukapheresis, and PBMCs were isolated by Ficoll-Histopaque density gradient centrifugation and then cryopreserved in liquid nitrogen vapor phase. Analytical flow cytometry was used to check the purity and quantity of each magnetically sorted T cell population. Each sorted fraction had its genomic DNA isolated and then quantified by UV absorbance on a Nanodrop 2000c.

Rearrangement joined TRBV6-4 to TRBJ1-6; TRBD1 aligns with 12 central bases. This TCR was sampled from a man aged 18 to 35 in good health. The sequenced sample consisted of memory CD4+ T cells sorted from blood. The cell subset or site label, as the study defines it: CD45RA-negative fraction. The CDR3 corresponds to CASSATTPGQGAGSPLHF. The sequence in DNA is TGTGCCAGCAGCGCGACTACTCCGGGACAGGGGGCGGGATCACCCCTCCACTTT.